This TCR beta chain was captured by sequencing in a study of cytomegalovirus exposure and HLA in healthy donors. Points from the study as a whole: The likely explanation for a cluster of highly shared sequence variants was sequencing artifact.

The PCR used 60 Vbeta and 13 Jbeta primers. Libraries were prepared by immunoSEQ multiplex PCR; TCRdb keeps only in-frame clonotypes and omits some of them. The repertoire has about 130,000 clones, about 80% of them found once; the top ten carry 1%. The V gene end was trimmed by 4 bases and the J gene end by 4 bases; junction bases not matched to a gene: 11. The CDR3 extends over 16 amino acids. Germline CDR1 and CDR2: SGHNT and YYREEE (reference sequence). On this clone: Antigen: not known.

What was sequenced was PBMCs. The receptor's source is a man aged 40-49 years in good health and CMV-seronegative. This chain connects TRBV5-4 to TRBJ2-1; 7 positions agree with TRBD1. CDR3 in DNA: TGTGCCAGCAGCCCCAAGGGACAGAGGGCGTACAATGAGCAGTTCTTC. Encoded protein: CASSPKGQRAYNEQFF.